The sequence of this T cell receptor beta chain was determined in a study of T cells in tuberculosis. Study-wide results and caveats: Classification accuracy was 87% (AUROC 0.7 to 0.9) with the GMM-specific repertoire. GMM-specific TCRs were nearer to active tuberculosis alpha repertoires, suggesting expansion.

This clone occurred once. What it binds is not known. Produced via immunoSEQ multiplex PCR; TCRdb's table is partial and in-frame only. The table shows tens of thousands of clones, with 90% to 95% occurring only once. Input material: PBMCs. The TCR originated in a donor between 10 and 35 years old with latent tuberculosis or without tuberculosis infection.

The CDR3 coding sequence is TGTGCCAGCAGCTTGGGCGGGGGGGAATACGAGCAGTACTTC. It yields the protein CASSLGGGEYEQYF. The V gene is TRBV5-8, the J gene TRBJ2-7; 9 bases map to TRBD2. The CDR3 spans 14 residues. The germline V gene has CDR1 SGHTS and CDR2 YDEGEE. V shed 0 bases, J shed 4 bases, and the junction held 2 bases outside the gene matches.